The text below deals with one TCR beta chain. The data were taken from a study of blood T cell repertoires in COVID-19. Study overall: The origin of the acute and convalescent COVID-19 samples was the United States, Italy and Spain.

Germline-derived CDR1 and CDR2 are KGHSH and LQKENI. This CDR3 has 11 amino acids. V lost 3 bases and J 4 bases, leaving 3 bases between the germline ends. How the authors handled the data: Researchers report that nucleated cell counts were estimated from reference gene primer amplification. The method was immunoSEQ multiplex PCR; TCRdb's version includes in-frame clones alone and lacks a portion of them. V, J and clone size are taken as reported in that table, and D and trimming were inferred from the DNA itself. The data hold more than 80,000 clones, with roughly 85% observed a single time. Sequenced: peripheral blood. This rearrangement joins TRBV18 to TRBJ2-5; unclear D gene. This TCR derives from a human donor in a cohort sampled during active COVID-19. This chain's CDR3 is CASSPGETQYF. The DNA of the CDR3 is TGTGCCAGCTCACCCGGAGAGACCCAGTACTTC. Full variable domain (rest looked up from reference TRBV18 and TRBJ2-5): NAGVMQNPRHLVRRRGQEARLRCSPMKGHSHVYWYRQLPEEGLKFMVYLQKENIIDESGMPKERFSAEFPKEGPSILRIQQVVRGDSAAYFCASSPGETQYFGPGTRLLVL.